This TCR beta chain was captured in a study of Ad26.COV2.S vaccination and SARS-CoV-2 variants. General study points: The breadth of spike-specific CD8+ and CD4+ T cell responses after vaccination was reportedly substantial.

The assay was immunoSEQ multiplex PCR, and TCRdb's table has in-frame clones only and misses some. The sample consists of 400,000 to 450,000 clones, roughly 90% of them appearing once. V was clipped by 3 bases and J by 1 base; unmatched bases: 8. There are 18 residues in the CDR3. Germline CDR1 and CDR2: LNHDA and SQIVND (reference sequence). Treatment here: 15 to 20 received Ad26.COV2.S at low or high dose, single or two shots; 5 received placebo; per-sample allocation not given. Following the first vaccine or placebo injection, samples were taken on day 63. This vaccine is an Ad26 vector that expresses the Wuhan-strain SARS-CoV-2 spike. Comment on this clone: Its antigen remains unidentified.

The J gene is TRBJ1-5, the V gene TRBV19; 11 positions match TRBD1. The clonotype was recovered from a person aged 18-65 years who received the Ad26.COV2.S COVID-19 vaccine or a placebo. The specimen comprised peripheral blood, sampled in a trial of Ad26.COV2.S vaccine versus placebo. The CDR3 DNA is TGTGCCAGTAGTATGGGGACAGGGGGATTAAGGAGCAATCAGCCCCAGCATTTT. It is translated as CASSMGTGGLRSNQPQHF.